A single sample is the source of the 24 T cell receptor beta chains below, sequenced in a study of control samples from healthy donors and cancer patients. Clones were sequenced by immunoSEQ multiplex PCR, and TCRdb holds only the in-frame ones, with some missing. The sample has approximately 130,000 clones; about 90% are singletons. Sequenced sample: blood. All receptors come from a middle-aged man in good health.

This sequence joins TRBV6-2 or TRBV6-3 and TRBJ1-5; 7 bases are a match to TRBD1. Germline trimming cut 5 bases from V and 3 bases from J; bases unmatched to any gene: 7. The V gene's germline CDR1 is MNHEY and CDR2 SVGEGT. The CDR3 consists of 15 residues. The CDR3 region is CASSGPGQPNQPQHF. CDR3 DNA: TGTGCCAGCAGTGGCCCGGGACAGCCCAATCAGCCCCAGCATTTT.

The chain couples TRBV15 to TRBJ2-2; D remains ambiguous. With 1 base removed from V and 6 bases from J, the gap between germline ends came to 6 bases. Germline V CDR1 and CDR2: LNHNV, YYDKDF (reference sequence). The CDR3 loop spans 13 amino acids. This chain's CDR3 is CATSRVVAGELFF. The CDR3 region has the DNA TGTGCCACCAGCAGAGTGGTGGCCGGGGAGCTGTTTTTT.

The chain employs TRBV2 and TRBJ2-3; tentatively, D is TRBD2 (6 bases). Germline V gene lookup returns CDR1 SNHLY and CDR2 FYNNEI. Trimming took off 6 bases at V and 1 base at J, with 20 bases between the two ends. There are 17 residues in the CDR3. The CDR3 sequence: CASSGAGSLPGTDTQYF. In nucleotides, the CDR3 is TGTGCCAGCAGCGGGGCGGGGTCCCTGCCTGGCACAGATACGCAGTATTTT.

The J gene is TRBJ2-7, the V gene TRBV3-1 (or the pseudogene TRBV3-2); 9 bases match TRBD2. The CDR3 contains 15 residues. The ends lost 3 bases at V and 2 bases at J; junction bases unmatched: 5. Looked up from germline, CDR1 is LGHDT and CDR2 is YNNKEL (reference sequence). CDR3 amino acids: CASSHSGGTPYEQYF. Written as DNA, the CDR3 is TGTGCCAGCAGCCATAGCGGGGGCACCCCCTACGAGCAGTACTTC.

The gene calls are TRBV5-1 and TRBJ1-2, with TRBD1 matching 8 bases. V was clipped by 0 bases and J by 4 bases; unmatched bases: 5. Germline V gene lookup returns CDR1 SGHRS and CDR2 YFSETQ. The length of the CDR3 is 15 residues. Written as DNA, the CDR3 is TGCGCCAGCAGCTTGGCCAGTGGACAGGGCTATGGCTACACCTTC. Protein sequence: CASSLASGQGYGYTF.

The chain is built from TRBV15 and TRBJ1-1; 8 bases line up with TRBD1. This CDR3 region has 14 residues. CDR1 is LNHNV and CDR2 is YYDKDF in the germline V gene (reference sequence). The ends lost 5 bases at V and 4 bases at J; junction bases unmatched: 6. The DNA for the CDR3 is TGTGCCACCAGCGGGAGACAGGGGACCACTGAAGCTTTCTTT. It translates to CATSGRQGTTEAFF.

J is TRBJ1-5 and V is TRBV30; no reliable D call. The CDR3 has 13 residues. With 1 base removed from V and 6 bases from J, the gap between germline ends came to 10 bases. Germline V gene data show CDR1 as GTSNPN and CDR2 as SVGIG (reference sequence). CDR3 in amino acids: CAWSDHSGQPQHF. The DNA for the CDR3 is TGTGCCTGGAGTGATCACTCGGGTCAGCCCCAGCATTTT. The full variable domain, with the rest looked up from reference TRBV30 and TRBJ1-5, is SQTIHQWPATLVQPVGSPLSLECTVEGTSNPNLYWYRQAAGRGLQLLFYSVGIGQISSEVPQNLSASRPQDRQFILSSKKLLLSDSGFYLCAWSDHSGQPQHFGDGTRLSIL.

This CDR3 is CASSLIRGTNLVTNEKLFF. DNA of the CDR3: TGTGCCAGCAGCTTGATCCGGGGTACAAATTTGGTAACTAATGAAAAACTGTTTTTT. The chain carries TRBV5-6 and TRBJ1-4; D remains unclear. Per germline, CDR1 SGHDT and CDR2 YYEEEE. The CDR3 length is 19 residues. Between the trimmed V and J ends, which lost 1 base and 1 base, there was a span of 20 bases.

The chain uses TRBV24-1 and TRBJ2-2; 9 nucleotides align to TRBD2. The ends lost 12 bases at V and 2 bases at J; junction bases unmatched: 3. In germline, CDR1 is KGHDR, CDR2 SFDVKD. The CDR3 spans 13 residues. Written as DNA, the CDR3 is TGTGCCGCGGGGGGGGCTAACACCGGGGAGCTGTTTTTT. It encodes CAAGGANTGELFF.

CDR3 DNA sequence: TGTGCCAGCAACAGGGGGAAAGAGGATGGCTACACCTTC. Encoded protein: CASNRGKEDGYTF. The V call is TRBV2, the J call TRBJ1-2, with 8 positions matching TRBD1. Germline CDR1 is SNHLY and CDR2 is FYNNEI. This CDR3 comprises 13 residues. Trimming removed 7 bases from V and 6 bases from J; junction bases left unmatched: 7.

This sequence joins TRBV9 and TRBJ2-5; 7 nucleotides align to TRBD1. The V segment lost 0 bases and the J segment 4 bases; nucleotides outside the gene matches: 9. The CDR3 is made up of 16 amino acids. The germline CDR1 and CDR2 sequences are SGDLS and YYNGEE. CDR3 nucleotides: TGTGCCAGCAGCGTAGAGGGGGCCACCCCGGGAGAGACCCAGTACTTC. This gives the protein CASSVEGATPGETQYF.

This clone appeared once. V and J are TRBV6-5 and TRBJ2-7; 7 bases are a match to TRBD1. The J segment lost 3 bases and the V segment lost 8 bases, leaving 4 bases of the junction unmatched. The CDR3 has 12 residues. Germline V CDR1 and CDR2: MNHEY, SVGAGI. The CDR3 sequence is CASSRTGYEQYF. The DNA of the CDR3 is TGTGCCAGCTCGAGGACAGGCTACGAGCAGTACTTC.

This sequence joins TRBV27 and TRBJ1-5; D gene ambiguous. CDR1 is MNHEY, CDR2 SMNVEV, per germline (reference sequence). The V end lost 3 bases, the J end lost 3 bases, and 12 bases lay between the germline ends. There are 15 residues in the CDR3. CDR3 residues: CASSFSPGFNQPQHF. The DNA of the CDR3 is TGTGCCAGCAGTTTCTCCCCGGGGTTCAATCAGCCCCAGCATTTT.

Written as DNA, the CDR3 is TGCGCCAGCAGCCAAAGGCGGCAGGTGGTCTATGGCTACACCTTC. Translating it yields CASSQRRQVVYGYTF. V is TRBV4-3 and J is TRBJ1-2; no clear D gene. The germline gives CDR1 LGHNA, CDR2 YSLEER. Trimming took off 2 bases at V and 4 bases at J, with 14 bases between the two ends. The CDR3 spans 15 residues.

This clone appeared a single time. The gene calls are TRBV5-1 and TRBJ2-7; D is uncertain. There are 12 residues in the CDR3. V gave up 4 bases and J gave up 6 bases, with 11 bases separating them. From germline, CDR1 is SGHRS and CDR2 YFSETQ. The CDR3 DNA follows: TGCGCCAGCAGCCCACCCGGGCCCGAGCAGTACTTC. Its protein product is CASSPPGPEQYF. Together with reference TRBV5-1 and TRBJ2-7, the CDR3 gives the full variable domain: KAGVTQTPRYLIKTRGQQVTLSCSPISGHRSVSWYQQTPGQGLQFLFEYFSETQRNKGNFPGRFSGRQFSNSRSEMNVSTLELGDSALYLCASSPPGPEQYFGPGTRLTVT.

This clone was seen more than once but under ten times. The chain joins TRBV11-2 to TRBJ1-1, with 10 bases identical to TRBD1. V gave up 5 bases and J gave up 9 bases; unmatched junction bases: 15. Germline V gene lookup returns CDR1 SGHAT and CDR2 FQNNGV. This CDR3 is built from 16 residues. CDR3 in DNA: TGTGCCAGCAGCCACTGGACAGGGGGAGAAGGGTGGAAAGCTTTCTTT. The encoded protein is CASSHWTGGEGWKAFF.

This chain links TRBV3-1 (or the pseudogene TRBV3-2) with TRBJ1-1; 7 nucleotides line up with TRBD1. After removal of 5 bases from V and 10 bases from J, the junction contained 13 bases not matched to a gene. CDR3 length equals 14 residues. Germline loops: CDR1 LGHDT, CDR2 YNNKEL (reference sequence). The chain's CDR3 is CASSGIRDSRRAFF. The DNA for the CDR3 is TGTGCCAGCAGCGGAATTCGGGACAGCCGTCGAGCTTTCTTT.

The chain is built from TRBV12-3 or TRBV12-4 and TRBJ2-7, with a weak D call TRBD2 (5 bases). This CDR3 contains 11 residues. Trimming removed 4 bases at V and 6 bases at J, with 7 bases between. The CDR3 nucleotides are TGTGCCAGCAGTTCGGGAACCGAGCAGTACTTC. Its translation: CASSSGTEQYF.

The chain carries TRBV19 and TRBJ2-3; 10 nucleotides agree with TRBD1. The V gene's germline CDR1 is LNHDA and CDR2 SQIVND (reference sequence). V lost 5 bases to trimming and J lost 6 bases; unmatched junction nucleotides: 8. The CDR3 spans 15 residues. In DNA, the CDR3 is TGTGCCAGTAGTCCGACAGGGACAGGGGTCGATACGCAGTATTTT. Protein product: CASSPTGTGVDTQYF.

This sequence joins TRBV27 and TRBJ1-1; D not resolved. In germline, CDR1 is MNHEY, CDR2 SMNVEV (reference sequence). V lost 7 bases and J 1 base, leaving 7 bases between the germline ends. This CDR3 contains 12 residues. DNA of the CDR3: TGTGCCAGCATCGCCGGGAACACTGAAGCTTTCTTT. Its translation is CASIAGNTEAFF.

The chain recombines TRBV6-1 with TRBJ2-7; D remains ambiguous. V gave up 1 base and J gave up 0 bases, with 7 bases separating them. Germline-derived CDR1 and CDR2 are MNHNS and SASEGT. This CDR3 comprises 14 residues. The CDR3 coding sequence is TGTGCCAGCAGTGAAGGAGGCCACTCCTACGAGCAGTACTTC. Encoded protein: CASSEGGHSYEQYF.

The genes are TRBV30 and TRBJ1-2; 9 nucleotides agree with TRBD1. V lost 2 bases to trimming and J lost 2 bases; unmatched junction nucleotides: 18. The length of the CDR3 is 19 residues. Germline V lookup: CDR1 GTSNPN, CDR2 SVGIG (reference sequence). The DNA of the CDR3 is TGTGCCTGGAGTACGACCGTTTCCCGGGACAGGGCAATGAACTATGGCTACACCTTC. Translating it yields CAWSTTVSRDRAMNYGYTF.

The chain has TRBV5-1 and TRBJ1-2; no clear D gene. This CDR3 is 14 amino acids long. Deletions cut 4 bases from V and 4 bases from J, with 14 bases between. CDR1 and CDR2 from the germline V gene are SGHRS and YFSETQ. This chain's CDR3 is CASSPREGTYGYTF. DNA of the CDR3: TGCGCCAGCAGCCCCCGTGAGGGTACCTATGGCTACACCTTC.

CDR3 residues: CASSPTNGQEKLFF. The CDR3 nucleotides read TGTGCCAGCTCACCAACAAATGGACAGGAAAAACTGTTTTTT. V gene TRBV18 combines with J gene TRBJ1-4, with D perhaps matching TRBD1 (6 bases). This CDR3 contains 14 residues. CDR1 is KGHSH, CDR2 LQKENI, per germline. V was pared by 2 bases and J by 8 bases, with 12 bases between.